Below, 22 T cell receptor beta chains from the same sample are listed, as sequenced in a study of blood T cell repertoires in COVID-19. Clones were read by immunoSEQ multiplex PCR, and TCRdb kept only the in-frame ones, dropping some. The sample has 290,000 or so clones, roughly 85% seen once. The sample taken for sequencing was peripheral blood. Receptors were obtained from a man over 45 with active or convalescent COVID-19.

The rearrangement uses TRBV28 and TRBJ2-1; D is unclear. The germline V gene has CDR1 MDHEN and CDR2 SYDVKM. V lost 3 bases to trimming and J lost 6 bases, with 6 bases between them. There are 12 residues in the CDR3. CDR3 in amino acids: CASSFSPNEQFF. DNA for the CDR3: TGTGCCAGCAGTTTTAGTCCCAATGAGCAGTTCTTC.

The chain has TRBV2 and TRBJ2-2; 10 bases line up with TRBD1. Germline CDR1 SNHLY, CDR2 FYNNEI. The V and J ends lost 4 bases and 0 bases, in that order; junction bases with no gene match: 2. This CDR3 is 16 amino acids long. The CDR3 nucleotides are TGTGCCAGCAGTGGGACAGGGGGTGCGAACACCGGGGAGCTGTTTTTT. Protein: CASSGTGGANTGELFF.

V is TRBV6-5 and J is TRBJ2-7, with TRBD1 matching 9 bases. The CDR3 length is 15 residues. CDR1 and CDR2 from the germline V gene are MNHEY and SVGAGI. V lost 2 bases and J lost 7; bases outside the gene matches: 9. Here the CDR3 DNA reads TGTGCCAGCAGTTACGAGGGGACAGGGTCGGGAGAGCAGTACTTC. It specifies CASSYEGTGSGEQYF.

In this sample, this clone turned up once. This chain links TRBV6-6 with TRBJ1-2, with D possibly TRBD1 on 5 matching bases. V was pared by 2 bases and J by 6 bases, with 19 bases between. This CDR3 spans 16 amino acids. CDR1 is MNHNY, CDR2 SVGAGI, per germline (reference sequence). The CDR3 DNA follows: TGTGCCAGCAGTTACGCAATTCACGGGGGATCTGATGGCTACACCTTC. Residues: CASSYAIHGGSDGYTF.

The chain has TRBV6-6 and TRBJ1-4, with D perhaps matching TRBD1 (6 bases). Germline V gene sequence: CDR1 MNHNY, CDR2 SVGAGI (reference sequence). This CDR3 region has 15 residues. V gave up 6 bases and J gave up 7 bases, with 18 bases separating them. The CDR3 bases are TGTGCCAGCAGACTCGACAGGTCGGCGGGTGAAAAACTGTTTTTT. This gives the protein CASRLDRSAGEKLFF.

The chain employs TRBV7-3 and TRBJ2-1; 7 bases align to TRBD2. Germline V gene sequence: CDR1 SGHTA, CDR2 FQGTGA. The length of the CDR3 is 14 residues. Unmatched junction bases numbered 6, after V lost 3 bases and J lost 7 bases. The CDR3 DNA is TGTGCCAGCAGCTTTAGGACTAGTCGGAATGAGCAGTTCTTC. Translation: CASSFRTSRNEQFF.

This clone has just one count. The chain employs TRBV7-9 and TRBJ1-4, with TRBD1 identical over 12 bases. This CDR3 has 18 amino acids. The V gene end was trimmed by 4 bases and the J gene end by 3 bases; junction bases not matched to a gene: 9. Germline V gene lookup returns CDR1 SEHNR and CDR2 FQNEAQ (reference sequence). CDR3 sequence: CASSSRPGQGASNEKLFF. For the CDR3, the DNA is TGTGCCAGCAGCTCTAGGCCGGGACAGGGGGCGTCTAATGAAAAACTGTTTTTT. The full variable domain, completed using reference TRBV7-9 and TRBJ1-4, is DTGVSQNPRHKITKRGQNVTFRCDPISEHNRLYWYRQTLGQGPEFLTYFQNEAQLEKSRLLSDRFSAERPKGSFSTLEIQRTEQGDSAMYLCASSSRPGQGASNEKLFFGSGTQLSVL.

The CDR3 nucleotides are TGTGCCAGCAGGAGCCCAGGTCCTAACTATGGCTACACCTTC. Amino acid sequence: CASRSPGPNYGYTF. The chain combines TRBV6-5 with TRBJ1-2; no definite D call. Per germline, CDR1 MNHEY and CDR2 SVGAGI. CDR3 length equals 14 residues. Trimming took off 6 bases at V and 0 bases at J, with 11 bases between the two ends.

A single count supports this clone. CDR3 bases: TGCGCCAGCAGCCAATTCCCTAGCGGGGGCACAGATACGCAGTATTTT. As protein: CASSQFPSGGTDTQYF. The rearrangement joins TRBV4-3 to TRBJ2-3, with 9 bases lining up with TRBD2. The length of the CDR3 is 16 residues. The ends lost 2 bases at V and 1 base at J; junction bases unmatched: 4. Per germline, CDR1 LGHNA and CDR2 YSLEER.

This chain connects TRBV20-1 to TRBJ1-1; D may be TRBD1 (6 bases). The CDR3 length is 11 residues. Germline CDR1 DFQATT, CDR2 SNEGSKA (reference sequence). V was shortened by 6 bases and J by 3 bases, with 8 bases between the two germline ends. CDR3 amino acids: CSAGTYTEAFF. CDR3 sequence (DNA): TGCAGTGCGGGGACATACACTGAAGCTTTCTTT.

The chain employs TRBV24-1 and TRBJ1-2; D perhaps matches TRBD1 (6 bases). V was pared by 4 bases and J by 4 bases, with 15 bases between. CDR1 KGHDR and CDR2 SFDVKD come from the germline V gene. The CDR3 extends over 15 amino acids. As DNA, the CDR3 is TGTGCCACCAGTGACCCAGGGGAAGGGAGCTATGGCTACACCTTC. It translates to CATSDPGEGSYGYTF.

This clone has a handful of counts. The V call is TRBV9, the J call TRBJ2-3; 8 nucleotides agree with TRBD2. Germline V gene data show CDR1 as SGDLS and CDR2 as YYNGEE. The CDR3 runs to 16 residues. Trimming at V came to 0 bases and at J to 2 bases, leaving 5 bases not matched to a gene. CDR3 DNA sequence: TGTGCCAGCAGCGTAGGGGGTAGCGGGAACACAGATACGCAGTATTTT. This gives the protein CASSVGGSGNTDTQYF.

The rearrangement joins TRBV2 to TRBJ2-3; a possible D gene is TRBD2 (5 bases). V shed 6 bases and J shed 1 base, with 14 bases lying between them. CDR3 size: 15 residues. CDR1 is SNHLY and CDR2 is FYNNEI in the germline V gene. CDR3 residues: CASSWAAGGTDTQYF. CDR3 sequence (DNA): TGTGCCAGCAGCTGGGCCGCGGGTGGCACAGATACGCAGTATTTT.

This chain's CDR3 is CASSFSSGGTYEQYF. The CDR3, as DNA: TGTGCCAGCAGCTTTTCTAGCGGAGGTACCTACGAGCAGTACTTC. The rearrangement links TRBV5-5 to TRBJ2-7, with 7 positions matching TRBD2. The CDR3 totals 15 residues. Looked up from germline, CDR1 is SGHKS and CDR2 is YYEKEE (reference sequence). Unmatched junction bases numbered 7, after V lost 2 bases and J lost 2 bases.

The chain has TRBV19 and TRBJ1-1; 9 bases fit TRBD1. The CDR3 has 14 amino acids. The germline V gene encodes CDR1 LNHDA and CDR2 SQIVND (reference sequence). J gave up 7 bases and V 3 bases, and 6 bases lay outside the gene matches. The CDR3 coding sequence is TGTGCCAGTAGTATGGGGACAGGGACTTATGAAGCTTTCTTT. It encodes CASSMGTGTYEAFF.

This chain joins TRBV28 and TRBJ1-2; 7 bases agree with TRBD1. This CDR3 spans 14 amino acids. With 5 bases clipped from V and 8 bases from J, the junction kept 11 bases outside the gene matches. The germline V gene encodes CDR1 MDHEN and CDR2 SYDVKM. CDR3 nucleotide sequence: TGTGCCAGCAGTGGCGGGACCCCCAGGGGGGGCTACACCTTC. This encodes CASSGGTPRGGYTF.

The genes are TRBV4-2 and TRBJ2-3, with 8 bases lining up with TRBD2. The germline gives CDR1 LGHNA, CDR2 YNFKEQ. The V gene end was trimmed by 0 bases and the J gene end by 0 bases; junction bases not matched to a gene: 2. The CDR3 extends over 16 amino acids. CDR3 amino acids: CASSQDWTSSTDTQYF. The CDR3 bases are TGTGCCAGCAGCCAAGACTGGACTAGCAGCACAGATACGCAGTATTTT.

The chain couples TRBV6-5 to TRBJ1-5; TRBD1 agrees at 7 bases. CDR3 length: 15 amino acids. V lost 6 bases to trimming and J lost 0 bases; unmatched junction nucleotides: 5. Germline values: CDR1 MNHEY, CDR2 SVGAGI. As DNA, the CDR3 is TGTGCCAGCAGGCTGACAGGGAATAGCAATCAGCCCCAGCATTTT. Encoded protein: CASRLTGNSNQPQHF.

The V and J genes are TRBV4-2 and TRBJ1-3; 9 positions match TRBD1. Germline CDR1 LGHNA, CDR2 YNFKEQ. The CDR3 contains 20 residues. With V trimmed by 3 bases and J by 0 bases, 15 bases remained unmatched. Here the CDR3 reads CASSQVGVYGTGSSGNTIYF. Here the CDR3 DNA reads TGTGCCAGCAGCCAGGTGGGGGTATATGGGACAGGGTCCTCTGGAAACACCATATATTTT.

This clone has a single count. The chain carries TRBV9 and TRBJ2-3, with TRBD2 matching over 14 bases. The V segment lost 4 bases and the J segment 5 bases; nucleotides outside the gene matches: 9. This CDR3 comprises 17 residues. Germline V CDR1 and CDR2: SGDLS, YYNGEE. The CDR3, as DNA: TGTGCCAGCAGCACAAGACTAGCGGGAGGGCCAGGAGATACGCAGTATTTT. Translating gives CASSTRLAGGPGDTQYF.

The chain uses TRBV6-1 and TRBJ1-2; the match to TRBD1 covers 10 bases. The CDR3 runs to 17 residues. V dropped 4 bases and J dropped 8; count of bases not matched to a gene: 16. CDR1 MNHNS and CDR2 SASEGT come from the germline V gene. The CDR3 nucleotides are TGTGCCAGCAGTGGCACCCTCGGGAGGGACAGGGGACGCGGCTACACCTTC. It encodes CASSGTLGRDRGRGYTF.

The J gene is TRBJ2-3, the V gene TRBV19; D gene ambiguous. Per the germline V gene, CDR1 is LNHDA and CDR2 is SQIVND (reference sequence). V lost 5 bases and J lost 0, with 12 bases in between. The CDR3 is made up of 15 amino acids. The CDR3 DNA is TGTGCCAGTAGTTTGTCGTTTCTGAGCACAGATACGCAGTATTTT. It specifies CASSLSFLSTDTQYF.